This T cell receptor (beta chain) emerged from a study of blood T cell repertoires in COVID-19. V was clipped by 2 bases and J by 8 bases; unmatched bases: 5. Germline CDR1 SNHLY, CDR2 FYNNEI. The CDR3 has 13 residues. The repertoire was sequenced with immunoSEQ multiplex PCR; TCRdb's copy has only in-frame clones and lacks some. The sample contains under 150,000 clones, over 75% of which appear only once. In its sample, this clone was seen once. Individuals drawn from under 30 US areas were about 18 to 90 years old. The material sequenced was PBMCs or T cells enriched from blood (not recorded which). The receptor comes from a man aged 50-60 years in a cohort exposed to, infected with or recovered from COVID-19 (not recorded which). J is TRBJ1-2 and V is TRBV2, with 7 nucleotides matching TRBD1. The CDR3 protein is CASSERDRDGYTF. In DNA form, the CDR3 reads TGTGCCAGCAGTGAACGTGACAGGGACGGCTACACCTTC.